Listed below are T cell receptor beta chains from one sample, sequenced in a study of human T cells and chemical hapten exposure. TCRdb re-analysed the RACE reads in MiXCR, keeping a single row per CDR3 protein. Here the sample spans under 300,000 distinct CDR3 sequences, about 9% being singletons. The sequencing here drew on whole blood, taken in connection with sensitization to the hapten diphenylcyclopropenone (DPC). These receptors all come from a woman aged 40 to 50 with alopecia areata. Some clones in this sample may be carry-over from other donors' samples. The CDR3 runs from the conserved cysteine through the conserved F or W. The D gene is left open where the match is weak. The size of a clone is reported for some rows only, either as once, few or many, or as a class for expanded clones.

>NA|NA|TRBV25-1|TRBJ2-2
TGTGCCAGCAGTGAATCCAGGGACACCGGGGAGCTGTTTTTT
CASSESRDTGELFF
>TRBD1|NA|TRBV7-2|TRBJ2-7
TGTGCCAGCAGCCCTTACAGGGGGCATCGCTCCTACGAGCAGTACTTC
CASSPYRGHRSYEQYF
>NA|many|TRBV29-1|TRBJ2-5
TGCAGCGCCGCGCTCCGAATCAGAGAGACCCAGTACTTC
CSAALRIRETQYF
>NA|many|TRBV7-6|TRBJ2-7
TGTGCCAGCAGCTTAGTGCCCCCCGGTCGGGCCACCTACGAGCAGTACTTC
CASSLVPPGRATYEQYF
>NA|NA|TRBV14|TRBJ1-5
TGTGCCAGCAGCCAGTCCAGCAATCAGCCCCAGCATTTT
CASSQSSNQPQHF
>TRBD1|few|TRBV5-5|TRBJ1-4
TGTGCCAGCAGCTTTGTTTTTACCAGGGGGCTTATTGATGAAAAACTGTTTTTT
CASSFVFTRGLIDEKLFF
>NA|many|TRBV4-3|TRBJ2-1
TGCGCCAGCAGCCCCGGGCAAGGGGTTGAGCAGTTCTTC
CASSPGQGVEQFF
>NA|few|TRBV28|TRBJ2-7
TGTGCCAGCAGTTTCAGCCGGGGCGAGCAGTACTTC
CASSFSRGEQYF
>TRBD1|few|TRBV6-2/TRBV6-3|TRBJ2-1
TGTGCCAGCATCCCGACAGGGTCAGGGACACGCAATGAGCAGTTCTTC
CASIPTGSGTRNEQFF
>TRBD2|few|TRBV27|TRBJ2-5
TGTGCCAGCAGTTTTAGCGGGAGTATGGGGGAGACCCAGTACTTC
CASSFSGSMGETQYF
>TRBD2|few|TRBV27|TRBJ2-2
TGTGCCAGCAGTTTAGGTTCGCTAGCGGGATCGTACACCGGGGAGCTGTTTTTT
CASSLGSLAGSYTGELFF
>NA|few|TRBV12-3/TRBV12-4|TRBJ2-3
TGTGCCAGCAGTCGTTCCAGGGGTCTAGATACGCAGTATTTT
CASSRSRGLDTQYF
>NA|few|TRBV29-1|TRBJ2-7
TGCAGCGTTGAAGTGGGGTTAGGGGGCGAGCAGTACTTC
CSVEVGLGGEQYF
>NA|many|TRBV5-1|TRBJ1-2
TGCGCCAGCAGCTCCCGGGCAGCGAACTATGGCTACACCTTC
CASSSRAANYGYTF
>NA|few|TRBV5-1|TRBJ2-1
TGCGCCAGCAGCTGGGCCGGGACTCCGGACAATGAGCAGTTCTTC
CASSWAGTPDNEQFF
>NA|few|TRBV12-3/TRBV12-4|TRBJ2-1
TGTGCCAGCAGTCCGGGACTCCTACGGGGCAATGAGCAGTTCTTC
CASSPGLLRGNEQFF
>NA|NA|TRBV6-2/TRBV6-3|TRBJ2-7
TGTGCCAGCAGTTACACCTCATCCTACGAGCAGTACTTC
CASSYTSSYEQYF
>NA|few|TRBV28|TRBJ2-7
TGTGCTAACGAGGGGCAGGTTACCTACGAGCAGTACTTC
CANEGQVTYEQYF
>TRBD2|many|TRBV3-1|TRBJ2-7
TGTGCCAGCAGCCCTCCGACTAGCGGGTCTTCCTACGAGCAGTACTTC
CASSPPTSGSSYEQYF
>NA|few|TRBV5-1|TRBJ2-4
TGCGCCAGCAGCGGGCCTAGAGTGGACATTCAGTACTTC
CASSGPRVDIQYF
>NA|few|TRBV2|TRBJ2-2
TGTGCCAGCTGCCGACTAGTGAACACCGGGGAGCTGTTTTTT
CASCRLVNTGELFF
>NA|NA|TRBV12-3/TRBV12-4|TRBJ1-5
TGTGCCAGCAGCCTGGAGGGCAGGATAAATCAGCCCCAGCATTTT
CASSLEGRINQPQHF
>NA|few|TRBV7-2|TRBJ2-7
TGTGCCAGCAGCTTAGCCGGCGGGGAAGGCTACGAGCAGTACTTC
CASSLAGGEGYEQYF
>NA|many|TRBV4-1|TRBJ1-6
TGCGCCAGCAGCCGCCGGGACAACAATTCACCCCTCCACTTT
CASSRRDNNSPLHF
>NA|few|TRBV27|TRBJ2-5
TGTGCCAGCAGCGGGGAAGGGACCCAGTACTTC
CASSGEGTQYF
>NA|NA|TRBV10-3|TRBJ1-5
TGTGCCATCAGTGAGGACCTCTATAGCAATCAGCCCCAGCATTTT
CAISEDLYSNQPQHF
>NA|NA|TRBV27|TRBJ2-1
TGTGCCAGCAGGAGGTCCCACAATGAGCAGTTCTTC
CASRRSHNEQFF
>TRBD2|many|TRBV6-1|TRBJ2-6
TGTGCCAGCAGCTCCGGGACTAGCCGATCTGGGGCCAACGTCCTGACTTTC
CASSSGTSRSGANVLTF
>NA|few|TRBV5-1|TRBJ2-1
TGCGCCAGCAGCTTGGCGTTGGGACCTTACAATGAGCAGTTCTTC
CASSLALGPYNEQFF